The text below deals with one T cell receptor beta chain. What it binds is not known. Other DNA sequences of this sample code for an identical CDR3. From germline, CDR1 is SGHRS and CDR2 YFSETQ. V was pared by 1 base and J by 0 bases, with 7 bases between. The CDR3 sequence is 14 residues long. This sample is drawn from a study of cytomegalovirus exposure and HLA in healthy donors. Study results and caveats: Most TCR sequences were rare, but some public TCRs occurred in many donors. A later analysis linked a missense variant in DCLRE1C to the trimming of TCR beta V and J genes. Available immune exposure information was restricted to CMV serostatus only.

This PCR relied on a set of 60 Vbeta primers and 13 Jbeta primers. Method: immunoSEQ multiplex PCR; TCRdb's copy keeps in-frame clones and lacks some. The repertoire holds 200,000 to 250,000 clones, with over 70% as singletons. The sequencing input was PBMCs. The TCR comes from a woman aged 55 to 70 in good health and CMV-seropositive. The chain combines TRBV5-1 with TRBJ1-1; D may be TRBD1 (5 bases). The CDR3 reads CASSLQGMNTEAFF. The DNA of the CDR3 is TGCGCCAGCAGCTTGCAGGGAATGAACACTGAAGCTTTCTTT.